Presented here are 10 T cell receptor beta chains from one specimen sequenced in a study of technical replicates of blood from a handful of donors. Assay: immunoSEQ multiplex PCR; the TCRdb copy retains only in-frame clones and omits some. The repertoire holds around 89,000 clones, about 94% seen once, with 0.2% to 0.25% in the top ten. Material for sequencing was T cells isolated from PBMCs. These receptors were collected from a human donor in good health.

This clone occurred once. The chain combines TRBV11-2 with TRBJ1-2; a weak D match, TRBD1 (6 bases). Trimming removed 0 bases at V and 8 bases at J, with 16 bases between. CDR1 is SGHAT, CDR2 FQNNGV, per germline. The CDR3 has 15 residues. CDR3: CASSLDGAFRGGYTF. Written as DNA, the CDR3 is TGTGCCAGCAGCTTAGATGGTGCGTTCAGGGGAGGCTACACCTTC.

This chain joins TRBV28 and TRBJ1-1, with D possibly TRBD1 on 5 matching bases. V shed 6 bases and J shed 5 bases, with 16 bases lying between them. Germline V gives CDR1 MDHEN, CDR2 SYDVKM. CDR3 size: 14 residues. The CDR3 region has the DNA TGTGCCAGCAGGCGCGGGGGGGATTCGACTGAAGCTTTCTTT. Translation gives CASRRGGDSTEAFF.

The V and J genes are TRBV29-1 and TRBJ2-5, with TRBD2 matching over 11 bases. The V gene's germline CDR1 is SQVTM and CDR2 ANQGSEA. CDR3 length: 19 residues. The J segment lost 3 bases and the V segment lost 5 bases, leaving 20 bases of the junction unmatched. For the CDR3, the DNA is TGCAGCGTTAATGGGCAATGGATAGGGGGACTAGCGGTAAAAGAGACCCAGTACTTC. Protein: CSVNGQWIGGLAVKETQYF.

This sequence joins TRBV5-4 and TRBJ2-6, with D unresolved. V lost 1 base and J 0 bases, leaving 5 bases between the germline ends. In germline, CDR1 is SGHNT, CDR2 YYREEE (reference sequence). This CDR3 comprises 15 residues. CDR3 DNA: TGTGCCAGCAGCTTGCTAACCTCTGGGGCCAACGTCCTGACTTTC. This gives the protein CASSLLTSGANVLTF.

In its sample, this clone was seen once. This CDR3 reads CASSVWQGVAGTEAFF. The CDR3 DNA follows: TGTGCCAGCAGCGTATGGCAGGGTGTGGCTGGAACTGAAGCTTTCTTT. The gene calls are TRBV9 and TRBJ1-1, with a weak D call TRBD1 (5 bases). V gave up 1 base and J gave up 5 bases, with 18 bases separating them. Germline values: CDR1 SGDLS, CDR2 YYNGEE. The CDR3 runs 16 residues. Full variable domain (remainder filled in from reference TRBV9 and TRBJ1-1): DSGVTQTPKHLITATGQRVTLRCSPRSGDLSVYWYQQSLDQGLQFLIQYYNGEERAKGNILERFSAQQFPDLHSELNLSSLELGDSALYFCASSVWQGVAGTEAFFGQGTRLTVV.

The rearrangement joins TRBV27 to TRBJ2-1; 14 nucleotides agree with TRBD2. With 6 bases clipped from V and 0 bases from J, the junction kept 10 bases outside the gene matches. The CDR3 runs to 19 residues. The germline V gene has CDR1 MNHEY and CDR2 SMNVEV (reference sequence). The CDR3 nucleotides are TGTGCCAGCAGCCCGACCGGGGGACTAGCGGGAGTCTCCTACAATGAGCAGTTCTTC. Encoded protein: CASSPTGGLAGVSYNEQFF.

DNA for the CDR3: TGTGCCAGCCGCCTATCCCGTATGCCCCAAGAGACCCAGTACTTC. Its protein is CASRLSRMPQETQYF. This chain links TRBV27 with TRBJ2-5, with no clear D. The CDR3 spans 15 residues. Germline CDR1 is MNHEY and CDR2 is SMNVEV (reference sequence). Trimming took off 8 bases at V and 1 base at J, with 17 bases between the two ends.

The rearrangement uses TRBV7-9 and TRBJ1-2; TRBD1 is a possible D gene (6 bases). The germline V gene encodes CDR1 SEHNR and CDR2 FQNEAQ (reference sequence). Trimming took off 3 bases at V and 2 bases at J, with 19 bases between the two ends. The CDR3 extends over 17 amino acids. The CDR3 region is CASSFLRGGAENYGYTF. Written as DNA, the CDR3 is TGTGCCAGCAGCTTTCTTCGGGGGGGGGCCGAGAACTATGGCTACACCTTC.

The chain recombines TRBV9 with TRBJ2-3; D unresolved. Trimming stripped 2 bases from V and 1 base from J, with 8 bases between. Germline V gives CDR1 SGDLS, CDR2 YYNGEE. The CDR3 loop spans 14 amino acids. CDR3 in DNA: TGTGCCAGCAGCGTTGCCAGCGGCACAGATACGCAGTATTTT. Amino acids: CASSVASGTDTQYF.

The CDR3: CASSLSGRGPSEQYF. The CDR3 region has the DNA TGTGCCAGCAGTTTATCTGGGCGTGGGCCCTCCGAGCAGTACTTC. The chain uses TRBV28 and TRBJ2-7; D ambiguous. This CDR3 has 15 amino acids. Germline CDR1 is MDHEN and CDR2 is SYDVKM. The V and J ends lost 1 base and 6 bases respectively, with 16 bases between them.